The sequence of this TCR beta chain was determined in a study of beta chain features in type 1 diabetes. Study summary: Sorted cells examined across all samples numbered roughly 100 million. Overall study findings and caveats: TCRB CDR3s were moderately but significantly shorter in Type 1 diabetes patients in all four CD4+ subsets.

This CDR3 contains 15 residues. Between the trimmed V and J ends, which lost 2 bases and 6 bases, there was a span of 16 bases. CDR1 and CDR2 from the germline V gene are MNHNY and SVGAGI (reference sequence). The investigators reverse transcribed all of the isolated RNA, so they sequenced expressed TCRB transcripts. Assay: immunoSEQ multiplex PCR; the TCRdb copy retains only in-frame clones and omits some. The sample includes about 700,000 clones, roughly 13% of them seen just once. This clone has a handful of counts. Its cognate antigen is unknown. V is TRBV6-6 and J is TRBJ1-2; a weak D match, TRBD1 (5 bases). This TCR came from a man between 18 and 29 years old with type 1 diabetes. The sample taken for sequencing was naive CD4+ T cells from blood. CDR3 DNA: TGTGCCAGCAGTTACCGAATCGGGACCGCCGATGGCTACACCTTC. Translating it yields CASSYRIGTADGYTF.